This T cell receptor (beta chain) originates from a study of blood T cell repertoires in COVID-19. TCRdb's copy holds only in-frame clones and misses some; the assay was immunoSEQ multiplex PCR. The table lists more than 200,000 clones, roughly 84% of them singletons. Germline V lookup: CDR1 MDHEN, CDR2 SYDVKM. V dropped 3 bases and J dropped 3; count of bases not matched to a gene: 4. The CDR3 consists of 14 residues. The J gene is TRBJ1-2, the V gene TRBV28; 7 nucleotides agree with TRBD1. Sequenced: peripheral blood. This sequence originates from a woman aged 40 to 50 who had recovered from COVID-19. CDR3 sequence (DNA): TGTGCCAGCAGTTTTGGGACAGCACACTATGGCTACACCTTC. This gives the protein CASSFGTAHYGYTF.